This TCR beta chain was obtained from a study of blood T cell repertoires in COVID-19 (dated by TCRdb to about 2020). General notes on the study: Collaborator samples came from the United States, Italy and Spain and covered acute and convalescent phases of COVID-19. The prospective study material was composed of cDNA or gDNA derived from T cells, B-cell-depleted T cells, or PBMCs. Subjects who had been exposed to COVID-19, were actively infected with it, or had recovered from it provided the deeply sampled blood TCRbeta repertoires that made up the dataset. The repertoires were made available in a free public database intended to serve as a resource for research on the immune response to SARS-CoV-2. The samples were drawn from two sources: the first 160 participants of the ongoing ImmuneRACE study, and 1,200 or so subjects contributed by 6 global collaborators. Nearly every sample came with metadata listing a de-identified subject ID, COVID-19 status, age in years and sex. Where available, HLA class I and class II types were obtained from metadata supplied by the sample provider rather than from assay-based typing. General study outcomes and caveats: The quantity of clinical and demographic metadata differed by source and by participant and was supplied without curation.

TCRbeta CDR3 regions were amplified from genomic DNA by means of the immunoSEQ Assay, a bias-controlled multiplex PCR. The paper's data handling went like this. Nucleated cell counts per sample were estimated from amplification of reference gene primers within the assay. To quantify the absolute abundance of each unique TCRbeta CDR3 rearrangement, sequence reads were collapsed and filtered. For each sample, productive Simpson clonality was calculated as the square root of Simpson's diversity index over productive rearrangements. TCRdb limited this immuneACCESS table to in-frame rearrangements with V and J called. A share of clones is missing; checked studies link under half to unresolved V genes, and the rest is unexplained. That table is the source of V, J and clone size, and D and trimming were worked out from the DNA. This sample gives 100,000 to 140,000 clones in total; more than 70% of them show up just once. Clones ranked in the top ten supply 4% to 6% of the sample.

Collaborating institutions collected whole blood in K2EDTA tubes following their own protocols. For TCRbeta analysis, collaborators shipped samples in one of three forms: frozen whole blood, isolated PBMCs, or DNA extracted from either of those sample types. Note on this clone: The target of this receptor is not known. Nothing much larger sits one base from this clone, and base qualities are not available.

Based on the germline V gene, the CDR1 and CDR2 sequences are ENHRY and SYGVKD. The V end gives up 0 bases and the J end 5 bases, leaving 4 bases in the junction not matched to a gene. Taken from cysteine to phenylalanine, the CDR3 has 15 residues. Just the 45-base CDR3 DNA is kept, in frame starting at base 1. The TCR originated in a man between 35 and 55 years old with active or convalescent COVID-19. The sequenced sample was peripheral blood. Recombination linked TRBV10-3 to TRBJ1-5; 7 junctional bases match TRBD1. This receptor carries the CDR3 CAISESIGQDQPQHF. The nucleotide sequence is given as TGTGCCATCAGTGAGTCGATAGGACAGGATCAGCCCCAGCATTTT.